The 31 T cell receptor beta chains below were found in one sample sequenced in a study of T cells after posttransplantation cyclophosphamide. The repertoire was sequenced with immunoSEQ multiplex PCR; TCRdb's copy has only in-frame clones and lacks some. Recorded here are about 36,000 clones, with no singletons, and the ten leading clones hold about 1.2%. Sequencing was done on a sample of PBMCs. These TCRs come from a girl between 5 and 17 years old in good health, CMV-negative, and a related stem cell transplant donor.

This clone was counted ten times or more. The DNA of the CDR3 is TGTGCCAGCAGACAAACCAGCTCTGGAAACACCATATATTTT. Translating gives CASRQTSSGNTIYF. V gene TRBV6-5 combines with J gene TRBJ1-3; D gene ambiguous. Trimming stripped 6 bases from V and 0 bases from J, with 9 bases between. The CDR3 length is 14 residues. From germline, CDR1 is MNHEY and CDR2 SVGAGI.

The V gene is TRBV19, the J gene TRBJ2-5; 13 bases line up with TRBD2. Germline V lookup: CDR1 LNHDA, CDR2 SQIVND (reference sequence). The V and J ends lost 6 bases and 2 bases, in that order; junction bases with no gene match: 3. The CDR3 contains 15 residues. Here the CDR3 DNA reads TGTGCCAGTAGCCGGACTAGCGGGGGACAAGAGACCCAGTACTTC. It specifies CASSRTSGGQETQYF.

This clone was picked up many times. J is TRBJ1-5 and V is TRBV5-6; D gene ambiguous. The CDR3 consists of 13 residues. V gave up 3 bases and J gave up 4 bases, with 8 bases separating them. Germline V gives CDR1 SGHDT, CDR2 YYEEEE. CDR3 amino acids: CASSYGRNQPQHF. The CDR3 bases are TGTGCCAGCAGCTACGGGAGGAATCAGCCCCAGCATTTT.

This clone has a count of ten or more. The rearrangement links TRBV7-6 to TRBJ2-7; 11 bases are shared with TRBD2. The CDR3 runs 15 residues. Germline V CDR1 and CDR2: SGHVS, FNYEAQ. V gave up 3 bases and J gave up 2 bases; unmatched junction bases: 3. CDR3 protein: CASSFGLAGPYEQYF. The CDR3 coding sequence is TGTGCCAGCAGCTTTGGACTAGCGGGTCCCTACGAGCAGTACTTC. Variable domain in full (rest from reference TRBV7-6 and TRBJ2-7): GAGVSQSPRYKVTKRGQDVALRCDPISGHVSLYWYRQALGQGPEFLTYFNYEAQQDKSGLPNDRFSAERPEGSISTLTIQRTEQRDSAMYRCASSFGLAGPYEQYFGPGTRLTVT.

This clone was picked up many times. The rearrangement uses TRBV27 and TRBJ2-6; a possible D gene is TRBD1 (6 bases). The CDR3 runs to 18 residues. Per germline, CDR1 MNHEY and CDR2 SMNVEV (reference sequence). Trimming left V 2 bases short and J 3 bases short, with 17 bases between. Here the CDR3 DNA reads TGTGCCAGCAGTTTAGGGGGCCCCTTGGGGGTTGGGGCCAACGTCCTGACTTTC. This translates into CASSLGGPLGVGANVLTF.

V is TRBV28 and J is TRBJ2-7; 7 nucleotides agree with TRBD1. The CDR3 loop spans 13 amino acids. Looked up from germline, CDR1 is MDHEN and CDR2 is SYDVKM. Unmatched junction bases numbered 4, after V lost 6 bases and J lost 2 bases. CDR3 nucleotide sequence: TGTGCCAGCAGAGGGGGCGGAACCTACGAGCAGTACTTC. Amino acids: CASRGGGTYEQYF. The variable domain in full, with the rest retrieved from reference TRBV28 and TRBJ2-7, is DVKVTQSSRYLVKRTGEKVFLECVQDMDHENMFWYRQDPGLGLRLIYFSYDVKMKEKGDIPEGYSVSREKKERFSLILESASTNQTSMYLCASRGGGTYEQYFGPGTRLTVT.

This clone was seen a few times. The chain has TRBV7-6 and TRBJ1-5; possibly TRBD1 for D (5 bases). Germline V CDR1 and CDR2: SGHVS, FNYEAQ. The germline V and J ends were trimmed by 1 base and 6 bases, with 16 bases remaining between them. This CDR3 is built from 16 residues. CDR3 protein: CASSLGGISGGQPQHF. CDR3 in DNA: TGTGCCAGCAGCTTAGGCGGGATTTCTGGGGGTCAGCCCCAGCATTTT.

Ten or more counts support this clone. This chain uses TRBV4-1 with TRBJ2-2; no firm D call. CDR1 is MGHRA, CDR2 YSYEKL, per germline. With 4 bases removed from V and 8 bases from J, the gap between germline ends came to 8 bases. This CDR3 is 12 amino acids long. The CDR3 reads CASSPRLGELFF. The CDR3 region has the DNA TGCGCCAGCAGCCCTAGGCTGGGGGAGCTGTTTTTT.

This clone appeared many times. V gene TRBV7-3 combines with J gene TRBJ2-2; 9 nucleotides match TRBD2. V shed 5 bases and J 4 bases; nucleotides not matched to a gene: 11. Germline V gene data show CDR1 as SGHTA and CDR2 as FQGTGA. This CDR3 region has 17 residues. CDR3 amino acids: CASSPTAGGPATGELFF. The CDR3 DNA follows: TGTGCCAGCAGCCCTACGGCGGGGGGGCCGGCCACCGGGGAGCTGTTTTTT. Full variable domain (rest looked up from reference TRBV7-3 and TRBJ2-2): GAGVSQTPSNKVTEKGKYVELRCDPISGHTALYWYRQSLGQGPEFLIYFQGTGAADDSGLPNDRFFAVRPEGSVSTLKIQRTERGDSAVYLCASSPTAGGPATGELFFGEGSRLTVL.

This clone was found a few times. The chain has TRBV5-4 and TRBJ1-3; the match to TRBD1 covers 8 bases. The V gene end was trimmed by 0 bases and the J gene end by 4 bases; junction bases not matched to a gene: 3. In germline, CDR1 is SGHNT, CDR2 YYREEE (reference sequence). CDR3 length equals 15 residues. The CDR3 loop reads CASSLGQGRGNTIYF. The CDR3 DNA is TGTGCCAGCAGCTTGGGACAGGGGCGAGGAAACACCATATATTTT.

The chain combines TRBV9 with TRBJ2-5; 7 bases map to TRBD2. V trimming: 1 base; J trimming: 1 base; junction bases outside the gene matches: 7. The CDR3 totals 16 residues. Germline V gene sequence: CDR1 SGDLS, CDR2 YYNGEE. The CDR3 is CASSVRAGVLQETQYF. CDR3 DNA sequence: TGTGCCAGCAGCGTAAGGGCGGGAGTACTCCAAGAGACCCAGTACTTC.

This clone was counted ten times or more. This chain joins TRBV7-3 and TRBJ1-5; tentative D call: TRBD1 (6 bases). Germline V lookup: CDR1 SGHTA, CDR2 FQGTGA. With 2 bases removed from V and 6 bases from J, the gap between germline ends came to 8 bases. The CDR3 runs 13 residues. The DNA of the CDR3 is TGTGCCAGCAGCTTAGAAGGGGGTCAGCCCCAGCATTTT. It codes for CASSLEGGQPQHF.

The CDR3 here is CASSVRDFNTIDEQYF. CDR3 coding DNA: TGTGCCAGTAGTGTCCGGGACTTTAACACTATCGACGAGCAGTACTTC. The V call is TRBV19, the J call TRBJ2-5, with D tentatively TRBD2 (6 bases). The end of the DNA is better explained by TRBJ2-7, so the J call may be wrong. Germline CDR1 is LNHDA and CDR2 is SQIVND (reference sequence). This CDR3 has 16 residues.

This clone turned up a few times. The chain links TRBV9 to TRBJ2-1, with 10 bases aligning to TRBD1. Germline V lookup: CDR1 SGDLS, CDR2 YYNGEE. The J segment lost 8 bases and the V segment lost 0 bases, leaving 8 bases of the junction unmatched. The CDR3 covers 16 residues. CDR3 protein: CASSVDQGQGTYEQFF. In nucleotides, the CDR3 is TGTGCCAGCAGCGTAGACCAGGGACAGGGGACGTATGAGCAGTTCTTC. Using reference TRBV9 and TRBJ2-1 for the parts outside the CDR3, the full variable domain is DSGVTQTPKHLITATGQRVTLRCSPRSGDLSVYWYQQSLDQGLQFLIQYYNGEERAKGNILERFSAQQFPDLHSELNLSSLELGDSALYFCASSVDQGQGTYEQFFGPGTRLTVL.

This clone was counted many times. The chain has TRBV28 and TRBJ2-1, with 8 bases fitting TRBD2. CDR1 is MDHEN and CDR2 is SYDVKM in the germline V gene. The J segment lost 0 bases and the V segment lost 7 bases, leaving 5 bases of the junction unmatched. The CDR3 is made up of 15 amino acids. The CDR3 spells CASIEAGASYNEQFF. The CDR3 nucleotides are TGTGCCAGCATAGAAGCGGGGGCCTCCTACAATGAGCAGTTCTTC.

This clone showed up many times. This chain uses TRBV5-1 with TRBJ1-1; 9 bases are shared with TRBD1. Per germline, CDR1 SGHRS and CDR2 YFSETQ. Trimming cost V 5 bases and J 6 bases; bases outside gene matches: 8. The CDR3 contains 14 residues. CDR3 nucleotides: TGCGCCAGCAGGGGGGACAGGGAGTCGCCTGAAGCTTTCTTT. It encodes CASRGDRESPEAFF.

This clone ranks as medium-sized (0.01 to 0.1%). This chain joins TRBV5-4 and TRBJ1-1; TRBD1 might be the D (6 bases). CDR3 length: 14 amino acids. Per germline, CDR1 SGHNT and CDR2 YYREEE (reference sequence). V was pared by 1 base and J by 5 bases, with 12 bases between. The CDR3 nucleotides read TGTGCCAGCAGCTTGTCGGACAGTAGAACTGAAGCTTTCTTT. It encodes CASSLSDSRTEAFF.

The rearrangement links TRBV27 to TRBJ1-3; 9 positions agree with TRBD1. V lost 2 bases and J lost 0; bases outside the gene matches: 5. CDR3 length: 17 residues. Germline CDR1 is MNHEY and CDR2 is SMNVEV (reference sequence). The CDR3 reads CASSLSGTGSSGNTIYF. CDR3 nucleotide sequence: TGTGCCAGCAGTTTAAGCGGGACAGGGAGCTCTGGAAACACCATATATTTT.

This clone occurred many times. The J gene is TRBJ1-5, the V gene TRBV6-5; D is perhaps TRBD1 (5 bases). The CDR3 contains 15 residues. Germline V lookup: CDR1 MNHEY, CDR2 SVGAGI. With 4 bases removed from V and 3 bases from J, the gap between germline ends came to 13 bases. The CDR3 region is CASSSPRQNNQPQHF. In DNA, the CDR3 is TGTGCCAGCAGTTCCCCCCGACAGAACAATCAGCCCCAGCATTTT.

Ten or more counts support this clone. The chain uses TRBV10-3 and TRBJ2-5, with 10 bases aligning to TRBD2. Trimming removed 0 bases from V and 2 bases from J; junction bases left unmatched: 6. The germline V gene has CDR1 ENHRY and CDR2 SYGVKD. CDR3 length equals 17 residues. CDR3 sequence reads: CAISESGRTSGQETQYF. The CDR3, as DNA: TGTGCCATCAGTGAGTCGGGGAGGACTAGCGGACAAGAGACCCAGTACTTC.

This clone came up many times. V is TRBV19 and J is TRBJ1-2; D is perhaps TRBD1 (5 bases). Between the trimmed V and J ends, which lost 3 bases and 1 base, there was a span of 9 bases. The CDR3 runs 14 residues. Germline V CDR1 and CDR2: LNHDA, SQIVND (reference sequence). CDR3 nucleotide sequence: TGTGCCAGTAGTATGGGGCTCTTTAACTATGGCTACACCTTC. Protein: CASSMGLFNYGYTF.

Ten or more counts support this clone. The chain carries TRBV11-2 and TRBJ2-5; possibly TRBD2 for D (5 bases). Germline V gives CDR1 SGHAT, CDR2 FQNNGV. The V end was cut by 4 bases, the J end by 0 bases, with 15 bases between. There are 16 residues in the CDR3. Written as DNA, the CDR3 is TGTGCCAGCAGCTCCCGGGGTGCGACGAACCAAGAGACCCAGTACTTC. It codes for CASSSRGATNQETQYF.

This clone was counted at least ten times. The chain carries TRBV10-3 and TRBJ1-4; tentatively, D is TRBD1 (6 bases). CDR3 length: 14 residues. Germline V gives CDR1 ENHRY, CDR2 SYGVKD. Trimming removed 5 bases at V and 7 bases at J, with 14 bases between. The CDR3 spells CAISTGLGAEKLFF. CDR3 nucleotide sequence: TGTGCCATCAGTACAGGGCTGGGGGCTGAAAAACTGTTTTTT.

This clone was detected ten times or more. The V call is TRBV15, the J call TRBJ1-1; unclear D gene. Trimming removed 0 bases at V and 1 base at J, with 3 bases between. Germline V gene lookup returns CDR1 LNHNV and CDR2 YYDKDF (reference sequence). There are 13 residues in the CDR3. CDR3: CATSRDGNTEAFF. The CDR3 DNA is TGTGCCACCAGCAGAGACGGGAACACTGAAGCTTTCTTT.

This clone was picked up many times. This sequence joins TRBV4-2 and TRBJ2-7, with 7 bases fitting TRBD2. This CDR3 has 15 amino acids. Looked up from germline, CDR1 is LGHNA and CDR2 is YNFKEQ. The V segment lost 0 bases and the J segment 4 bases; nucleotides outside the gene matches: 6. CDR3 residues: CASSQEAGAVYEQYF. The CDR3 DNA is TGTGCCAGCAGCCAAGAGGCGGGAGCCGTTTACGAGCAGTACTTC.

This clone was seen only a few times. The chain carries TRBV9 and TRBJ2-5; D remains ambiguous. Judging by the DNA end, TRBJ2-7 fits better; the J call may be wrong. The CDR3 runs to 14 residues. Germline V CDR1 and CDR2: SGDLS, YYNGEE. The CDR3 sequence: CASSVAGGTYEQYF. In DNA form, the CDR3 reads TGTGCCAGCAGCGTAGCTGGCGGTACCTACGAGCAGTACTTC.

This clone was seen only a few times. Here the CDR3 DNA reads TGTGCCAGCTCACCAAGTGGGAGCATCGGTTACGAGCAGTACTTC. It translates to CASSPSGSIGYEQYF. The chain has TRBV18 and TRBJ2-7; D is perhaps TRBD2 (5 bases). The CDR3 has 15 amino acids. Germline V gene sequence: CDR1 KGHSH, CDR2 LQKENI. V was clipped by 2 bases and J by 4 bases, with 15 bases between them.

This clone appeared many times. The chain couples TRBV5-1 to TRBJ1-1; D gene ambiguous. The CDR3 spans 12 residues. V lost 2 bases and J lost 1, with 3 bases in between. CDR1 is SGHRS and CDR2 is YFSETQ in the germline V gene. CDR3 nucleotide sequence: TGCGCCAGCAGCTTACAGAACACTGAAGCTTTCTTT. This gives the protein CASSLQNTEAFF.

The V call is TRBV6-5, the J call TRBJ1-2; D might be TRBD1 (5 bases). CDR3 length: 12 amino acids. The V and J ends lost 8 bases and 6 bases respectively, with 13 bases between them. CDR1 is MNHEY and CDR2 is SVGAGI in the germline V gene. The CDR3 DNA is TGTGCCAGCTGCCGGGGGAGAGATGGCTACACCTTC. Its translation is CASCRGRDGYTF.

The CDR3 loop is CATSPSGGGSGTQYF. The CDR3 nucleotides are TGTGCCACCAGCCCCAGCGGGGGAGGGTCCGGGACCCAGTACTTC. The genes are TRBV15 and TRBJ2-5; TRBD2 matches at 8 bases. The trim removed 5 bases at V and 7 bases at J, leaving 12 bases unmatched. Germline CDR1 LNHNV, CDR2 YYDKDF (reference sequence). The CDR3 contains 15 residues.

This clone was counted at least ten times. This sequence joins TRBV7-8 and TRBJ2-1; D possibly corresponds to TRBD2 (5 bases). Trimming took 5 bases from V and 1 from J, leaving 9 bases between them. The CDR3 runs 14 residues. Per the germline V gene, CDR1 is SGHVS and CDR2 is FQNEAQ. CDR3 in amino acids: CASSRTLSYNEQFF. The CDR3 coding sequence is TGTGCCAGCAGCAGGACTCTTTCCTACAATGAGCAGTTCTTC.